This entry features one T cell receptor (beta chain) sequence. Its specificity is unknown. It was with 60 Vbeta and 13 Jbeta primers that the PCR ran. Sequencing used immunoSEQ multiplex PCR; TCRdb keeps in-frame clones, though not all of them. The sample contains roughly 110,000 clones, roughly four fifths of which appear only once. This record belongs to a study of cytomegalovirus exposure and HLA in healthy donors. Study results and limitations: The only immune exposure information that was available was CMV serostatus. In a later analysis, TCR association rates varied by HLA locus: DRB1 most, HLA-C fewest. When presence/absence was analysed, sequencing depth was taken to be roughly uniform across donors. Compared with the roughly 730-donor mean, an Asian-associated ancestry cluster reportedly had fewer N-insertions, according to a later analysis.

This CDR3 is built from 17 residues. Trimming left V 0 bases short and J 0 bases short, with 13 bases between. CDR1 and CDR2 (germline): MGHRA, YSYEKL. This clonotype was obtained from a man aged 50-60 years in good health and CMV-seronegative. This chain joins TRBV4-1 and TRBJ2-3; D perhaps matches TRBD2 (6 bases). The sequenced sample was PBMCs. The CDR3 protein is CASSQEGRGGSTDTQYF. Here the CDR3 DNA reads TGCGCCAGCAGCCAAGAGGGAAGGGGAGGTAGCACAGATACGCAGTATTTT.